This section outlines one T cell receptor (beta chain) sequence together with its context. Its antigen is not identified. One junction end does not reproduce the germline sequence, and a read error may be involved. Isolation of PBMCs was performed on 8 to 10 ml fresh peripheral blood. This record comes from a study of T cells in Graves' hyperthyroidism and ophthalmopathy. Study-wide background: Peripheral blood was taken when the disease was first diagnosed, before any treatment began.

Amplification yielded TCR beta CDR3 regions, with RNA transcripts as the source. Researchers ran a first-round RT-PCR on the TCR CDR3 using the HTBI primer set. TCRdb re-analysed the multiplex PCR reads in MiXCR, keeping a single row per CDR3 protein. The sample shows about 480,000 distinct CDR3 sequences, less than 25% of them seen only once. Findings and limits, study-wide: Most thyroid clonotypes expanded above 0.001 were also detected in blood.

Germline V gene sequence: CDR1 SGHRS, CDR2 YFSETQ. The CDR3 extends over 14 amino acids. The receptor comes from a woman between 65 and 79 years old with Graves' ophthalmopathy. This chain joins TRBV5-1 and TRBJ1-6; 7 bases are a match to TRBD1. Sequenced: blood. This chain's CDR3 is CASSSTTGDSPLHF. Written as DNA, the CDR3 is TGTGCCAGCAGCTCAACAACAGGGGATTCACCCCTCCACTTT.